This entry lists 24 T cell receptor beta chains sequenced from one sample in a study of control samples from healthy donors and cancer patients. The assay was immunoSEQ multiplex PCR, and TCRdb's table has in-frame clones only and misses some. The table has 130,000 or so clones, roughly 89% seen once. The specimen was blood. The receptor source for this set is a man aged 18 to 29 in good health.

J is TRBJ2-2 and V is TRBV11-2; 7 nucleotides align to TRBD1. Germline CDR1 is SGHAT and CDR2 is FQNNGV. The J segment lost 2 bases and the V segment lost 6 bases, leaving 9 bases of the junction unmatched. CDR3 length equals 16 residues. The CDR3 sequence is CASSSPGGSNTGELFF. CDR3 nucleotides: TGTGCCAGCAGTTCGCCAGGGGGTTCCAACACCGGGGAGCTGTTTTTT.

In its sample, this clone was seen once. The chain carries TRBV11-2 and TRBJ2-1; D not resolved. CDR1 is SGHAT, CDR2 FQNNGV, per germline. The CDR3 consists of 15 residues. Between the trimmed V and J ends, which lost 0 bases and 4 bases, there was a span of 10 bases. CDR3 region: CASSLDDGQYNEQFF. As DNA, the CDR3 is TGTGCCAGCAGCTTAGATGATGGGCAGTACAATGAGCAGTTCTTC.

The V and J genes are TRBV11-3 and TRBJ1-1; a weak D match, TRBD1 (6 bases). This CDR3 contains 13 residues. V dropped 5 bases and J dropped 3 bases, with 10 bases sitting between them. Germline V gene data show CDR1 as SGHNT and CDR2 as YENEEA. The CDR3 is CASSRGRDTEAFF. As DNA, the CDR3 is TGTGCCAGCAGCCGGGGGCGGGACACTGAAGCTTTCTTT. Complete variable domain (other parts from reference TRBV11-3 and TRBJ1-1): EAGVVQSPRYKIIEKKQPVAFWCNPISGHNTLYWYLQNLGQGPELLIRYENEEAVDDSQLPKDRFSAERLKGVDSTLKIQPAELGDSAVYLCASSRGRDTEAFFGQGTRLTVV.

The J gene is TRBJ2-5, the V gene TRBV3-1 (or the pseudogene TRBV3-2), with 12 bases lining up with TRBD2. The CDR3 has 18 residues. Germline CDR1 is LGHDT and CDR2 is YNNKEL (reference sequence). The trim removed 4 bases at V and 4 bases at J, leaving 13 bases unmatched. The CDR3 reads CASSRRTSGALSVETQYF. The CDR3 DNA reads TGTGCCAGCAGCCGTAGGACTAGCGGGGCCCTTAGTGTAGAGACCCAGTACTTC.

The chain carries TRBV9 and TRBJ2-2; 9 bases map to TRBD1. J lost 7 bases, V lost 1 base, and 8 bases had no gene match. CDR3 size: 16 residues. Germline CDR1 is SGDLS and CDR2 is YYNGEE. CDR3 loop: CASSVMGQGGGGELFF. CDR3 bases: TGTGCCAGCAGCGTAATGGGACAGGGAGGCGGCGGGGAGCTGTTTTTT.

The V gene is TRBV27, the J gene TRBJ2-2; 11 bases are a match to TRBD1. Germline lookup yields CDR1 MNHEY and CDR2 SMNVEV (reference sequence). The V gene end was trimmed by 3 bases and the J gene end by 5 bases; junction bases not matched to a gene: 5. CDR3 length: 16 amino acids. The CDR3 bases are TGTGCCAGCAGTTTCCCGGGACAGGGGGGAACCGGGGAGCTGTTTTTT. This gives the protein CASSFPGQGGTGELFF.

The chain has TRBV19 and TRBJ2-5; TRBD2 matches at 9 bases. The germline gives CDR1 LNHDA, CDR2 SQIVND (reference sequence). This CDR3 contains 15 residues. V shed 4 bases, J shed 3 bases, and the junction held 6 bases outside the gene matches. CDR3 DNA: TGTGCCAGTAGTAGGACTAGCGTAGCCGAAGAGACCCAGTACTTC. It yields the protein CASSRTSVAEETQYF.

This chain links TRBV7-9 with TRBJ1-4, with TRBD1 identical over 8 bases. Germline loops: CDR1 SEHNR, CDR2 FQNEAQ (reference sequence). The CDR3 is made up of 17 amino acids. The J segment lost 2 bases and the V segment lost 3 bases, leaving 8 bases of the junction unmatched. The CDR3 reads CASSFLRRDRTNEKLFF. Written as DNA, the CDR3 is TGTGCCAGCAGCTTCCTTCGCCGGGACAGGACTAATGAAAAACTGTTTTTT.

The rearrangement uses TRBV5-1 and TRBJ2-7, with TRBD1 matching 8 bases. This CDR3 comprises 15 residues. With 5 bases clipped from V and 3 bases from J, the junction kept 10 bases outside the gene matches. Germline lookup yields CDR1 SGHRS and CDR2 YFSETQ. The CDR3 coding sequence is TGCGCCAGCAGGTTGACGACAGGGGCCATCTACGAGCAGTACTTC. Translated: CASRLTTGAIYEQYF.

The chain joins TRBV6-6 to TRBJ2-7; TRBD1 agrees at 8 bases. Looked up from germline, CDR1 is MNHNY and CDR2 is SVGAGI (reference sequence). Trimming cost V 4 bases and J 0 bases; bases outside gene matches: 5. This CDR3 is 15 amino acids long. In DNA, the CDR3 is TGTGCCAGCAGTTCCCGGGACAGGATCTCCTACGAGCAGTACTTC. This gives the protein CASSSRDRISYEQYF.

The V call is TRBV4-2, the J call TRBJ1-3; D may be TRBD1 (6 bases). The germline V gene encodes CDR1 LGHNA and CDR2 YNFKEQ. V gave up 0 bases and J gave up 4 bases, with 13 bases separating them. The CDR3 runs 16 residues. CDR3 coding DNA: TGTGCCAGCAGCCAAGATTGGGGGCTCTCGGGAAACACCATATATTTT. Protein sequence: CASSQDWGLSGNTIYF.

V is TRBV6-5 and J is TRBJ2-5; 11 nucleotides line up with TRBD2. The junction had 5 bases not matched to a gene; V was cut back by 6 bases and J by 5 bases. CDR1 is MNHEY, CDR2 SVGAGI, per germline. The CDR3 has 14 residues. CDR3 in DNA: TGTGCCAGCAGCCTAGCGGGGGGAGGTGAGACCCAGTACTTC. This gives the protein CASSLAGGGETQYF.

The chain carries TRBV6-4 and TRBJ1-2; possibly TRBD1 for D (5 bases). CDR3 length equals 14 residues. Trimming removed 3 bases from V and 8 bases from J, with 16 bases in between. CDR1 MRHNA and CDR2 SNTAGT come from the germline V gene. CDR3 coding DNA: TGTGCCAGCAGTGAATCCGGCAGGGTTAGAGGCTACACCTTC. It encodes CASSESGRVRGYTF.

This sequence joins TRBV6-5 and TRBJ1-5; tentatively, D is TRBD1 (6 bases). Per the germline V gene, CDR1 is MNHEY and CDR2 is SVGAGI. Trimming removed 7 bases at V and 9 bases at J, with 16 bases between. The CDR3 totals 13 residues. In DNA form, the CDR3 reads TGTGCCAGCACCCACAGGGTCGAAGCGCCCCAGCATTTT. Its protein is CASTHRVEAPQHF.

The gene calls are TRBV3-1 (or the pseudogene TRBV3-2) and TRBJ2-2; unclear D gene. Germline CDR1 and CDR2: LGHDT and YNNKEL (reference sequence). Trimming pared 0 bases from V and 6 bases from J, leaving 2 bases between. The CDR3 is made up of 12 amino acids. CDR3 in amino acids: CASSQEPGELFF. DNA of the CDR3: TGTGCCAGCAGCCAAGAGCCCGGGGAGCTGTTTTTT.

The chain's CDR3 is CASSASGGATYNEQFF. CDR3 in DNA: TGTGCCAGCAGCGCGAGTGGGGGGGCCACCTACAATGAGCAGTTCTTC. The chain carries TRBV9 and TRBJ2-1; a weak D match, TRBD2 (7 bases). CDR3 length: 16 residues. V lost 3 bases, J lost 2 bases, and 15 bases lay in between. Germline V gene lookup returns CDR1 SGDLS and CDR2 YYNGEE.

The chain links TRBV27 to TRBJ2-7; 7 bases fit TRBD1. The CDR3 spans 15 residues. Looked up from germline, CDR1 is MNHEY and CDR2 is SMNVEV (reference sequence). V was pared by 6 bases and J by 3 bases, with 11 bases of the junction left unmatched. The CDR3 reads CASRKTTGIGYEQYF. The CDR3 DNA reads TGTGCCAGCAGAAAAACGACAGGGATAGGCTACGAGCAGTACTTC.

CDR3 in DNA: TGTGCCAGTAGTATCCAGCCCGGGCCCTACGAGCAGTACTTC. Translation gives CASSIQPGPYEQYF. This sequence joins TRBV19 and TRBJ2-7; no clear D gene. This CDR3 comprises 14 residues. Germline V gives CDR1 LNHDA, CDR2 SQIVND (reference sequence). The ends were cut back, 3 bases at V and 2 bases at J, with 11 bases in the middle.

The chain has TRBV6-6 and TRBJ2-7; D is possibly TRBD2 (7 bases). The CDR3 runs to 14 residues. Germline lookup yields CDR1 MNHNY and CDR2 SVGAGI (reference sequence). V was clipped by 0 bases and J by 5 bases, with 11 bases between them. CDR3: CASSYSGGAHEQYF. The CDR3 DNA reads TGTGCCAGCAGTTACTCTGGGGGGGCGCACGAGCAGTACTTC.

The rearrangement joins TRBV29-1 to TRBJ2-5, with D unclear. V was pared by 3 bases and J by 3 bases, with 11 bases between. Germline assignment: CDR1 SQVTM and CDR2 ANQGSEA. The CDR3 contains 13 residues. In DNA, the CDR3 is TGCAGCGTTGAGTTACAGCGTGAAGAGACCCAGTACTTC. It is translated as CSVELQREETQYF. The whole variable domain, remainder taken from reference TRBV29-1 and TRBJ2-5, is SAVISQKPSRDICQRGTSLTIQCQVDSQVTMMFWYRQQPGQSLTLIATANQGSEATYESGFVIDKFPISRPNLTFSTLTVSNMSPEDSSIYLCSVELQREETQYFGPGTRLLVL.

The chain recombines TRBV3-1 (or the pseudogene TRBV3-2) with TRBJ2-1; D might be TRBD1 (5 bases). Looked up from germline, CDR1 is LGHDT and CDR2 is YNNKEL (reference sequence). The CDR3 runs to 14 residues. Trimming pared 0 bases from V and 7 bases from J, leaving 10 bases between. CDR3 bases: TGTGCCAGCAGCCAAGATAATGGGGCGAATGAGCAGTTCTTC. This gives the protein CASSQDNGANEQFF.

The CDR3 region is CASSLNGQGPEKLFF. Here the CDR3 DNA reads TGCGCCAGCAGCTTGAATGGACAGGGCCCTGAAAAACTGTTTTTT. This chain connects TRBV5-1 to TRBJ1-4; 8 nucleotides agree with TRBD1. The V and J ends lost 1 base and 7 bases, in that order; junction bases with no gene match: 6. The germline gives CDR1 SGHRS, CDR2 YFSETQ. This CDR3 is 15 amino acids long.

The chain is built from TRBV18 and TRBJ2-3; D is unclear. Germline V gene sequence: CDR1 KGHSH, CDR2 LQKENI. This CDR3 is built from 12 residues. Trimming left V 4 bases short and J 2 bases short, with 4 bases between. CDR3 nucleotides: TGTGCCAGCTCACAACCCACAGATACGCAGTATTTT. It codes for CASSQPTDTQYF. Based on the CDR3 plus reference TRBV18 and TRBJ2-3, the full variable domain is NAGVMQNPRHLVRRRGQEARLRCSPMKGHSHVYWYRQLPEEGLKFMVYLQKENIIDESGMPKERFSAEFPKEGPSILRIQQVVRGDSAAYFCASSQPTDTQYFGPGTRLTVL.

V gene TRBV30 combines with J gene TRBJ2-2; 9 positions match TRBD1. Unmatched junction bases numbered 9, after V lost 5 bases and J lost 5 bases. Germline V gene lookup returns CDR1 GTSNPN and CDR2 SVGIG (reference sequence). This CDR3 is 15 amino acids long. CDR3 bases: TGTGCCTGGCTCTCCAACAGGGGGCTAACCGGGGAGCTGTTTTTT. Translation: CAWLSNRGLTGELFF.